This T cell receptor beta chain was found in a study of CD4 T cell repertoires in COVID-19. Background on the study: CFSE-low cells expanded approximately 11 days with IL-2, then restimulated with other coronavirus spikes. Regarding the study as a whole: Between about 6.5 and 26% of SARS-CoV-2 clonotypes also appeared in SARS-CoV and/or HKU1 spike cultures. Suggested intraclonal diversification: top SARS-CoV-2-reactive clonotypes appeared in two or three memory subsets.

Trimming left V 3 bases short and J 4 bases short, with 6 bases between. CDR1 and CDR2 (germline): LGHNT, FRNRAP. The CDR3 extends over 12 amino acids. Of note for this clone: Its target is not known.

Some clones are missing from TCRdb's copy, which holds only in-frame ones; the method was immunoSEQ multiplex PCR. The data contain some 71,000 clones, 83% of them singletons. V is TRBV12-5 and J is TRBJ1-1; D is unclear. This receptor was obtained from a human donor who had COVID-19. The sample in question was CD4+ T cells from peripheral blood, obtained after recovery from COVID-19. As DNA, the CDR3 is TGTGCTAGTGGTTTTCCCGCCACTGAAGCTTTCTTT. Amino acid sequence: CASGFPATEAFF. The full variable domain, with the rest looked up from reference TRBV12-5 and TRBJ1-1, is DARVTQTPRHKVTEMGQEVTMRCQPILGHNTVFWYRQTMMQGLELLAYFRNRAPLDDSGMPKDRFSAEMPDATLATLKIQPSEPRDSAVYFCASGFPATEAFFGQGTRLTVV.